The clone carrying this T cell receptor (beta chain) appeared many times. Antigen unknown. This sample's treatment: oral pan-JAK inhibitor, 5-10 mg twice daily. RNA extraction and reverse transcription yielded cDNA as sequencing template. The repertoire was sequenced with immunoSEQ multiplex PCR; TCRdb's copy has only in-frame clones and lacks some. The table has about 74,000 clones, 29% seen once. This specimen belongs to a study of CD8+ T cells in alopecia areata. Study background: Patients received oral tofacitinib, 5 to 10 mg twice daily, for moderate-to-severe alopecia areata.

Study-wide findings and caveats: Clonality was higher in lesional than normal scalp, especially in alopecia totalis/universalis. Only a single nonresponder existed, so baseline CD8+ expansion links stay unclear.

The CDR3 contains 16 residues. Trimming stripped 5 bases from V and 3 bases from J, with 19 bases between. CDR1 is SNHLY, CDR2 FYNNEI, per germline. This TCR was recovered from a human donor with alopecia areata. V is TRBV2 and J is TRBJ1-1, with D perhaps matching TRBD1 (5 bases). Sequenced material: CD8+ T cells sorted from blood, taken at week 4, from a patient treated with tofacitinib. Written as DNA, the CDR3 is TGTGCCAGCAGTCCTATTAATTCTGACAGACACACTGAAGCTTTCTTT. It codes for CASSPINSDRHTEAFF.